This T cell receptor beta chain comes out of a study of T cell responses to AZD1222 COVID-19 vaccine. The study, taken as a whole, reports: The repertoires were collected only after the peak T cell response.

Trimming pared 7 bases from V and 0 bases from J, leaving 15 bases between. The germline V gene has CDR1 LNHDA and CDR2 SQIVND (reference sequence). The CDR3 length is 15 residues. Here immunoSEQ multiplex PCR was the method, and the copy in TCRdb shows in-frame clones only, minus some. The sample has some 96,000 clones, 89% seen once. With regard to this clone: Its antigen remains unidentified.

This rearrangement joins TRBV19 to TRBJ1-2; a possible D gene is TRBD1 (5 bases). This TCR came from an adult in good health. This sample comprised peripheral blood, obtained on day 0 of AZD1222 vaccination. CDR3 coding DNA: TGTGCCAGTACCGAAGGGGCAGAAGCTAACTATGGCTACACCTTC. Translated: CASTEGAEANYGYTF.